Presented here are 28 T cell receptor beta chains from one specimen sequenced in a study of vaccination effects on CD4 cells after COVID-19. Between days 9 and 11 of culture, CD4+ T cells were separated out. Vaccination of participants consisted of two doses of either the BNT162b2 or mRNA-1273 vaccine. Generated by immunoSEQ multiplex PCR, the TCRdb table keeps only in-frame clones and is missing some. The table lists 9,000 or so clones, under 80% of them singletons. These receptors' targets are unknown. Sequencing used CD4+ T cells from PBMCs cultured without peptide, obtained after COVID-19 vaccination. These receptors were collected from a human donor who received a COVID-19 vaccine.

Here the CDR3 reads CASSQGAGGAVYEQYF. CDR3 DNA sequence: TGTGCCAGCAGCCAAGGGGCGGGGGGGGCTGTCTACGAGCAGTACTTC. This chain uses TRBV3-1 (or the pseudogene TRBV3-2) with TRBJ2-7, with 9 bases fitting TRBD2. The V gene's germline CDR1 is LGHDT and CDR2 YNNKEL (reference sequence). The junction had 7 bases not matched to a gene; V was cut back by 1 base and J by 3 bases. The CDR3 length is 16 residues.

The chain employs TRBV20-1 and TRBJ2-7, with D possibly called TRBD1 or TRBD2 (5 bases each). This CDR3 is 11 amino acids long. Trimming stripped 6 bases from V and 8 bases from J, with 14 bases between. CDR1 is DFQATT and CDR2 is SNEGSKA in the germline V gene (reference sequence). This chain's CDR3 is CSAQRGDQQYF. As DNA, the CDR3 is TGCAGTGCCCAGAGAGGGGACCAGCAGTACTTC.

The chain combines TRBV5-4 with TRBJ2-6; D is ambiguous. CDR3 length: 15 residues. CDR1 is SGHNT and CDR2 is YYREEE in the germline V gene (reference sequence). Trimming took off 0 bases at V and 1 base at J, with 5 bases between the two ends. The CDR3 nucleotides read TGTGCCAGCAGCTTGGCCTTTTCTGGGGCCAACGTCCTGACTTTC. Amino acid sequence: CASSLAFSGANVLTF.

This rearrangement joins TRBV6-5 to TRBJ2-3; D not certain. CDR1 is MNHEY and CDR2 is SVGAGI in the germline V gene. The V gene lost 0 bases and the J gene lost 6 bases, with 13 bases spanning the gap. The CDR3 spans 15 residues. CDR3 sequence (DNA): TGTGCCAGCAGTTACTCGAAGCGTTGGTCGGATACGCAGTATTTT. Its translation is CASSYSKRWSDTQYF.

In this sample, this clone turned up a few times. The rearrangement links TRBV19 to TRBJ1-5; D gene uncertain. There are 14 residues in the CDR3. The germline V gene encodes CDR1 LNHDA and CDR2 SQIVND (reference sequence). The V end was cut by 0 bases, the J end by 7 bases, with 10 bases between. This CDR3 reads CASSIEEGVQPQHF. The CDR3 DNA reads TGTGCCAGTAGTATAGAGGAAGGCGTCCAGCCCCAGCATTTT.

V gene TRBV3-1 (or the pseudogene TRBV3-2) combines with J gene TRBJ1-2; unclear D gene. Deletions cut 1 base from V and 4 bases from J, with 4 bases between. Germline CDR1 LGHDT, CDR2 YNNKEL (reference sequence). The CDR3 sequence is 12 residues long. CDR3 in DNA: TGTGCCAGCAGCCAAGGTGGCTATGGCTACACCTTC. It translates to CASSQGGYGYTF.

V gene TRBV3-1 (or the pseudogene TRBV3-2) combines with J gene TRBJ1-1, with 7 bases matching TRBD1. The CDR3 sequence is 13 residues long. Germline V lookup: CDR1 LGHDT, CDR2 YNNKEL (reference sequence). V was clipped by 5 bases and J by 7 bases; unmatched bases: 7. CDR3 sequence: CASSGDSLDEAFF. CDR3 in DNA: TGTGCCAGCAGCGGGGACAGCCTTGATGAAGCTTTCTTT.

The rearrangement uses TRBV6-5 and TRBJ2-7; TRBD1 aligns across 11 bases. The CDR3 consists of 15 residues. Trimming at V came to 2 bases and at J to 3 bases, leaving 3 bases not matched to a gene. Germline CDR1 reads MNHEY; CDR2 reads SVGAGI. Here the CDR3 reads CASSYRTGGLYEQYF. As DNA, the CDR3 is TGTGCCAGCAGTTACCGGACAGGGGGCCTCTACGAGCAGTACTTC.

V and J are TRBV5-6 and TRBJ2-1; D not resolved. The CDR3 consists of 11 residues. In germline, CDR1 is SGHDT, CDR2 YYEEEE. Trimming removed 6 bases at V and 1 base at J, with 2 bases between. The CDR3 region is CASTSYNEQFF. CDR3 nucleotide sequence: TGTGCCAGCACGTCCTACAATGAGCAGTTCTTC.

The chain recombines TRBV18 with TRBJ1-1, with no clear D. Germline V gives CDR1 KGHSH, CDR2 LQKENI. The CDR3 covers 13 residues. V gave up 3 bases and J gave up 4 bases, with 9 bases separating them. DNA for the CDR3: TGTGCCAGCTCACCCAAAGGCGGCACTGAAGCTTTCTTT. It yields the protein CASSPKGGTEAFF. The whole variable domain, remainder taken from reference TRBV18 and TRBJ1-1, is NAGVMQNPRHLVRRRGQEARLRCSPMKGHSHVYWYRQLPEEGLKFMVYLQKENIIDESGMPKERFSAEFPKEGPSILRIQQVVRGDSAAYFCASSPKGGTEAFFGQGTRLTVV.

The gene calls are TRBV28 and TRBJ1-1; the D gene is possibly TRBD1 (5 bases). CDR1 is MDHEN, CDR2 SYDVKM, per germline. CDR3 length: 14 amino acids. The CDR3 DNA reads TGTGCTGGAGGGGACCGATCTTTGAACACTGAAGCTTTCTTT. It codes for CAGGDRSLNTEAFF.

The chain is built from TRBV7-9 and TRBJ1-1; no clear D. The CDR3 extends over 10 amino acids. Germline V CDR1 and CDR2: SEHNR, FQNEAQ (reference sequence). V lost 10 bases, J lost 1 base, and 4 bases lay in between. CDR3 sequence reads: CATENTEAFF. CDR3 DNA: TGTGCCACCGAGAACACTGAAGCTTTCTTT. Drawing the rest from reference TRBV7-9 and TRBJ1-1, the complete variable domain is DTGVSQNPRHKITKRGQNVTFRCDPISEHNRLYWYRQTLGQGPEFLTYFQNEAQLEKSRLLSDRFSAERPKGSFSTLEIQRTEQGDSAMYLCATENTEAFFGQGTRLTVV.

The chain couples TRBV5-5 to TRBJ2-1; tentative D call: TRBD2 (6 bases). Trimming took 2 bases from V and 2 from J, leaving 26 bases between them. The CDR3 runs 20 residues. Germline CDR1 and CDR2: SGHKS and YYEKEE (reference sequence). CDR3 in DNA: TGTGCCAGCAGCTTAGTTATGAAGTGGTCGGGGGACCCAACCTACAATGAGCAGTTCTTC. Residues: CASSLVMKWSGDPTYNEQFF.

The chain has TRBV28 and TRBJ2-7; D may be TRBD1 or TRBD2 (5 bases each). Trimming cost V 4 bases and J 2 bases, with 15 bases left between them. Per the germline V gene, CDR1 is MDHEN and CDR2 is SYDVKM. The CDR3 covers 15 residues. The CDR3 DNA is TGTGCCAGCAGTTCTATGGGGGACCCCGCCTACGAGCAGTACTTC. Its protein is CASSSMGDPAYEQYF.

The chain links TRBV28 to TRBJ1-2; TRBD1 agrees at 9 bases. The germline CDR1 and CDR2 sequences are MDHEN and SYDVKM. The CDR3 contains 15 residues. V shed 3 bases, J shed 4 bases, and the junction held 6 bases outside the gene matches. CDR3 in DNA: TGTGCCAGCAGTTTTAAGGACAGGGGAGGCTATGGCTACACCTTC. It specifies CASSFKDRGGYGYTF.

V and J are TRBV5-5 and TRBJ2-7, with D tentatively TRBD1 (7 bases). Germline V gene data show CDR1 as SGHKS and CDR2 as YYEKEE (reference sequence). CDR3 length: 15 residues. V was shortened by 1 base and J by 1 base, with 12 bases between the two germline ends. As DNA, the CDR3 is TGTGCCAGCAGCTTGAGGACAGGACTATCCTACGAGCAGTACTTC. It translates to CASSLRTGLSYEQYF.

This chain connects TRBV28 to TRBJ2-7, with D tentatively TRBD1 or TRBD2 (5 bases each). The CDR3 is made up of 15 amino acids. Germline CDR1 MDHEN, CDR2 SYDVKM. Trimming stripped 3 bases from V and 0 bases from J, with 12 bases between. CDR3 sequence (DNA): TGTGCCAGCAGTTTTGTATGGGGACGCTCCTACGAGCAGTACTTC. The encoded protein is CASSFVWGRSYEQYF. Variable domain in full (rest from reference TRBV28 and TRBJ2-7): DVKVTQSSRYLVKRTGEKVFLECVQDMDHENMFWYRQDPGLGLRLIYFSYDVKMKEKGDIPEGYSVSREKKERFSLILESASTNQTSMYLCASSFVWGRSYEQYFGPGTRLTVT.

The chain joins TRBV2 to TRBJ1-5; the D is unclear. V was trimmed by 2 bases and J by 3 bases, leaving 8 bases between them. The germline V gene encodes CDR1 SNHLY and CDR2 FYNNEI. CDR3 size: 14 residues. The CDR3 DNA is TGTGCCAGCAGTGAAAGCTGGGTCAATCAGCCCCAGCATTTT. The encoded protein is CASSESWVNQPQHF.

The V gene is TRBV5-6, the J gene TRBJ2-7; D possibly corresponds to TRBD2 (6 bases). CDR1 SGHDT and CDR2 YYEEEE come from the germline V gene. The CDR3 spans 14 residues. Trimming removed 7 bases from V and 2 bases from J, with 16 bases in between. The CDR3 DNA is TGTGCCAGCGCCCCTTGGGGCGGGGCCTACGAGCAGTACTTC. This codes for CASAPWGGAYEQYF.

The chain employs TRBV3-1 (or the pseudogene TRBV3-2) and TRBJ1-2, with unresolved D. Germline V gene sequence: CDR1 LGHDT, CDR2 YNNKEL (reference sequence). CDR3 length: 14 residues. V lost 1 base, J lost 1 base, and 7 bases lay in between. As DNA, the CDR3 is TGTGCCAGCAGCCAAGGGAGCCTTAACTATGGCTACACCTTC. Translating it yields CASSQGSLNYGYTF.

The V and J genes are TRBV29-1 and TRBJ2-3, with 8 nucleotides matching TRBD1. V shed 2 bases, J shed 2 bases, and the junction held 6 bases outside the gene matches. Germline loops: CDR1 SQVTM, CDR2 ANQGSEA. The CDR3 has 15 residues. The CDR3 sequence is CSVEPDRGPTDTQYF. The CDR3 bases are TGCAGCGTTGAACCCGACAGGGGTCCCACAGATACGCAGTATTTT.

The chain couples TRBV5-1 to TRBJ2-6; TRBD2 might be the D (6 bases). The CDR3 spans 16 residues. The germline CDR1 and CDR2 sequences are SGHRS and YFSETQ. Trimming cost V 0 bases and J 3 bases, with 10 bases left between them. Here the CDR3 DNA reads TGCGCCAGCAGCTTGGTCGGGGGTGGTGGGGCCAACGTCCTGACTTTC. This codes for CASSLVGGGGANVLTF.

The rearrangement uses TRBV28 and TRBJ1-6; D is unresolved. The CDR3 totals 14 residues. The germline V gene encodes CDR1 MDHEN and CDR2 SYDVKM. Between the trimmed V and J ends, which lost 7 bases and 0 bases, there was a span of 7 bases. CDR3 protein: CASKYSSYNSPLHF. In nucleotides, the CDR3 is TGTGCCAGCAAGTACAGCTCCTATAATTCACCCCTCCACTTT.

This chain joins TRBV11-1 and TRBJ2-3; TRBD1 matches 9 bases. The CDR3 is 15 amino acids. J lost 4 bases, V lost 5 bases, and 7 bases had no gene match. Looked up from germline, CDR1 is SGHAT and CDR2 is FQDESV (reference sequence). The CDR3 here is CASSGDRGTSDTQYF. CDR3 in DNA: TGTGCCAGCAGCGGTGACAGGGGGACTTCAGATACGCAGTATTTT.

The chain carries TRBV5-6 and TRBJ2-2; D is unresolved. Trimming removed 4 bases from V and 1 base from J, with 11 bases in between. This CDR3 has 15 residues. Germline values: CDR1 SGHDT, CDR2 YYEEEE. DNA for the CDR3: TGTGCCAGCAGCCTCGTCCGAGGGAACACCGGGGAGCTGTTTTTT. Translating gives CASSLVRGNTGELFF.

This chain joins TRBV9 and TRBJ1-2, with 7 bases fitting TRBD1. Germline values: CDR1 SGDLS, CDR2 YYNGEE. The CDR3 has 14 residues. V was pared by 1 base and J by 2 bases, with 2 bases of the junction left unmatched. The CDR3 spells CASSVTGQNYGYTF. DNA of the CDR3: TGTGCCAGCAGCGTAACGGGACAGAACTATGGCTACACCTTC.

The chain uses TRBV28 and TRBJ1-1; D is unclear. CDR1 and CDR2 from the germline V gene are MDHEN and SYDVKM. This CDR3 comprises 11 residues. V lost 3 bases and J lost 5, with 4 bases in between. CDR3 bases: TGTGCCAGCAGTTTCCGGACTGAAGCTTTCTTT. Protein sequence: CASSFRTEAFF.

The chain is built from TRBV3-1 (or the pseudogene TRBV3-2) and TRBJ1-3; 7 positions match TRBD1. There are 14 residues in the CDR3. J gave up 2 bases and V 2 bases, and 0 bases lay outside the gene matches. Germline V gene sequence: CDR1 LGHDT, CDR2 YNNKEL (reference sequence). The CDR3 DNA sequence: TGTGCCAGCAGCCAACAGGGGGCTGGAAACACCATATATTTT. This sequence encodes CASSQQGAGNTIYF.